This T cell receptor beta chain was observed in a study of blood T cells in healthy people across ages. Each individual donor underwent a draw of 8 to 10 milliliters of peripheral blood. RNA extraction gave at least 5 micrograms of total RNA per sample. Study-wide results and limits: Percentage of naive T cells showed a strong correlation with TCR beta diversity. A greater number of naive CD4+ cells and higher diversity distinguished long-lived donors from aged donors.

After removal of 3 bases from V and 6 bases from J, the junction contained 8 bases not matched to a gene. The germline V gene encodes CDR1 SNHLY and CDR2 FYNNEI. The CDR3 contains 15 residues. Primers used in a second PCR of about 7 to 12 cycles were a sample-barcoded 5' primer and a J-beta primer mix. MiXCR, run by TCRdb on the 5' RACE reads, gives a single entry per CDR3 protein. The sample lists around 1,600,000 distinct CDR3 sequences, about 45% occurring once. Regarding this clonotype: Its antigen is as yet unknown.

V gene TRBV2 combines with J gene TRBJ2-1; 7 positions agree with TRBD1. The sample was blood. The clonotype was recovered from a woman aged 18-35 years in good health. CDR3 nucleotide sequence: TGTGCCAGCAGTGAGAAGGGGGCCGACGCCAATGAGCAGTTCTTC. Protein sequence: CASSEKGADANEQFF. Looking up the rest from reference TRBV2 and TRBJ2-1 gives the full variable domain: EPEVTQTPSHQVTQMGQEVILRCVPISNHLYFYWYRQILGQKVEFLVSFYNNEISEKSEIFDDQFSVERPDGSNFTLKIRSTKLEDSAMYFCASSEKGADANEQFFGPGTRLTVL.